Below, 18 T cell receptor beta chains from the same sample are listed, as sequenced in a study of T cell responses to AZD1222 COVID-19 vaccine. Assay used: immunoSEQ multiplex PCR; TCRdb lists only in-frame clones, some missing. The sample lists approximately 150,000 clones; 91% were seen once. The starting material was peripheral blood, obtained 28 days after the second AZD1222 dose. The source of these receptors is an adult who received the AZD1222 COVID-19 vaccine.

The V call is TRBV4-1, the J call TRBJ1-1; 7 bases agree with TRBD1. V dropped 1 base and J dropped 4; count of bases not matched to a gene: 6. Germline values: CDR1 MGHRA, CDR2 YSYEKL. The CDR3 consists of 15 residues. The DNA of the CDR3 is TGCGCCAGCAGCCAAGTAGCAGGGGGGGGCACTGAAGCTTTCTTT. It is translated as CASSQVAGGGTEAFF.

The genes are TRBV5-1 and TRBJ2-1; D unresolved. Germline V gene data show CDR1 as SGHRS and CDR2 as YFSETQ. V was clipped by 0 bases and J by 4 bases, with 20 bases between them. This CDR3 is built from 18 residues. The CDR3 DNA is TGCGCCAGCAGCTTGGGGCCCCTTAAGCGCTGGGATTACAATGAGCAGTTCTTC. This gives the protein CASSLGPLKRWDYNEQFF.

In this sample, this clone turned up a few times. The CDR3 nucleotides are TGTGCCAGCAGCCCCCAGGAACTGCGGACAGGGGGCTCGGAGACCCAGTACTTC. It codes for CASSPQELRTGGSETQYF. V is TRBV7-9 and J is TRBJ2-5, with 11 bases aligning to TRBD1. The CDR3 is made up of 18 amino acids. V lost 5 bases and J lost 5; bases outside the gene matches: 16. The germline V gene encodes CDR1 SEHNR and CDR2 FQNEAQ (reference sequence).

The chain is built from TRBV19 and TRBJ1-2; no clear D. V lost 7 bases and J 8 bases, leaving 14 bases between the germline ends. Germline CDR1 and CDR2: LNHDA and SQIVND (reference sequence). The CDR3 has 12 amino acids. Here the CDR3 DNA reads TGTGCCAGTAATAGGGTGAGTGGAGGCTACACCTTC. It translates to CASNRVSGGYTF.

The V and J genes are TRBV12-3 or TRBV12-4 and TRBJ1-2; 8 nucleotides align to TRBD1. The CDR3 consists of 13 residues. V shed 3 bases and J 8 bases; nucleotides not matched to a gene: 5. DNA for the CDR3: TGTGCCAGCAGTTTTGGACAGGGTCAAGGCTACACCTTC. It specifies CASSFGQGQGYTF.

The CDR3 reads CASSLSGQNTEAFF. For the CDR3, the DNA is TGCGCCAGCAGTCTTTCGGGGCAGAACACTGAAGCTTTCTTT. The chain links TRBV5-1 to TRBJ1-1; D is possibly TRBD1 (5 bases). Germline CDR1 reads SGHRS; CDR2 reads YFSETQ. The CDR3 is 14 residues long. Trimming stripped 5 bases from V and 1 base from J, with 12 bases between.

This clone came up once. The chain couples TRBV2 to TRBJ1-2; the match to TRBD1 covers 8 bases. This CDR3 spans 15 amino acids. Trimming at V came to 6 bases and at J to 8 bases, leaving 14 bases not matched to a gene. Germline V gene lookup returns CDR1 SNHLY and CDR2 FYNNEI. The DNA for the CDR3 is TGTGCCAGCAGAGGCAACAGGGGGGAGGATTTGGGCTACACCTTC. Translated, it gives CASRGNRGEDLGYTF.

V is TRBV10-2 and J is TRBJ2-1, with 10 bases fitting TRBD2. Germline loops: CDR1 WSHSY, CDR2 SAAADI. CDR3 length: 14 residues. V was pared by 4 bases and J by 4 bases, with 1 base of the junction left unmatched. The CDR3 bases are TGCGCCAGCAGTGGGGGACTAGCGTACAATGAGCAGTTCTTC. As protein: CASSGGLAYNEQFF.

In its sample, this clone was seen once. The rearrangement joins TRBV19 to TRBJ1-1; tentatively, D is TRBD1 (5 bases). CDR3 length equals 16 residues. Germline CDR1 reads LNHDA; CDR2 reads SQIVND (reference sequence). Trimming pared 3 bases from V and 3 bases from J, leaving 17 bases between. CDR3 in amino acids: CASSIGGTLWDTEAFF. The CDR3 DNA is TGTGCCAGTAGTATCGGGGGAACCCTATGGGACACTGAAGCTTTCTTT.

This chain links TRBV11-3 with TRBJ2-1, with D tentatively TRBD2 (6 bases). Trimming pared 3 bases from V and 6 bases from J, leaving 9 bases between. Germline V gives CDR1 SGHNT, CDR2 YENEEA. The CDR3 is made up of 13 amino acids. For the CDR3, the DNA is TGTGCCAGCAGCTTGACTAGTCCCAATGAGCAGTTCTTC. This sequence encodes CASSLTSPNEQFF.

The V gene is TRBV12-5, the J gene TRBJ1-2, with 7 bases identical to TRBD1. V was pared by 9 bases and J by 2 bases, with 9 bases of the junction left unmatched. Germline CDR1 LGHNT, CDR2 FRNRAP. The CDR3 covers 14 residues. The CDR3 loop reads CASEGQSLNYGYTF. CDR3 DNA: TGTGCTAGCGAGGGACAGAGTTTAAACTATGGCTACACCTTC.

The chain links TRBV5-3 to TRBJ2-7; 8 bases match TRBD1. TRBV5-3 is an ORF, and what it does is uncertain. J was trimmed by 2 bases and V by 4 bases; bases with no gene match: 11. The CDR3 has 16 residues. The CDR3 nucleotides read TGTGCCAGAAGCGCCCGGGGCAGGGGGCACCCCTACGAGCAGTACTTC. It translates to CARSARGRGHPYEQYF.

This chain connects TRBV6-1 to TRBJ1-4, with D hard to call. The CDR3 consists of 15 residues. Deletions cut 1 base from V and 2 bases from J, with 8 bases between. The germline V gene encodes CDR1 MNHNS and CDR2 SASEGT. The CDR3 is CASSEGPLTNEKLFF. The CDR3 DNA follows: TGTGCCAGCAGTGAAGGACCGCTTACTAATGAAAAACTGTTTTTT.

The chain recombines TRBV4-2 with TRBJ2-1, with TRBD2 matching 11 bases. Germline values: CDR1 LGHNA, CDR2 YNFKEQ. The ends lost 1 base at V and 7 bases at J; junction bases unmatched: 9. The CDR3 is 17 amino acids. CDR3 nucleotides: TGTGCCAGCAGCCAAGCGCTTAGCGGGAGGGCCTTAAATGAGCAGTTCTTC. Translated: CASSQALSGRALNEQFF.

This chain joins TRBV19 and TRBJ2-1; unclear D gene. Germline V CDR1 and CDR2: LNHDA, SQIVND (reference sequence). This CDR3 has 15 residues. The ends were cut back, 5 bases at V and 0 bases at J, with 11 bases in the middle. The CDR3 reads CASSGRLSSYNEQFF. The DNA of the CDR3 is TGTGCCAGTAGTGGGCGACTCAGCTCCTACAATGAGCAGTTCTTC.

The rearrangement joins TRBV10-3 to TRBJ2-5; 15 bases match TRBD2. Trimming at V came to 3 bases and at J to 4 bases, leaving 3 bases not matched to a gene. The CDR3 runs to 16 residues. CDR1 and CDR2 from the germline V gene are ENHRY and SYGVKD. The CDR3 region has the DNA TGTGCCATCAGTGATGGACTAGCGGGGGGGTCAGAGACCCAGTACTTC. It is translated as CAISDGLAGGSETQYF.

This chain links TRBV6-6 with TRBJ1-2, with no clear D. V lost 4 bases, J lost 6 bases, and 18 bases lay in between. The CDR3 loop spans 15 amino acids. The germline CDR1 and CDR2 sequences are MNHNY and SVGAGI (reference sequence). The CDR3 is CASSFRAPDDDGYTF. The CDR3 region has the DNA TGTGCCAGCAGTTTCCGGGCGCCGGATGACGATGGCTACACCTTC.

This chain uses TRBV10-1 with TRBJ1-5, with D perhaps matching TRBD1 (5 bases). Germline V CDR1 and CDR2: WNHNN, SYGVQD (reference sequence). Between the trimmed V and J ends, which lost 6 bases and 8 bases, there was a span of 17 bases. The CDR3 covers 14 residues. As DNA, the CDR3 is TGCGCCAGCAGCCGAAGTGGCGGGGGGAAGCCCCAGCATTTT. Protein: CASSRSGGGKPQHF.